The next 10 T cell receptor beta chains were all read from a single sample in a study of CD8 T cells in ankylosing spondylitis. TCRdb re-called the 5' RACE reads with MiXCR, one entry per CDR3 protein. The table includes roughly 100,000 distinct CDR3 sequences, 24% detected once. The material sequenced was synovial fluid, either unsorted or a sorted T cell fraction (not recorded which). These receptors all come from a male donor with ankylosing spondylitis.

J is TRBJ2-7 and V is TRBV7-2, with TRBD1 matching 7 bases. The CDR3 is made up of 13 amino acids. Germline V gene data show CDR1 as SGHTA and CDR2 as FQGNSA. V was clipped by 3 bases and J by 4 bases; unmatched bases: 3. CDR3 bases: TGTGCCAGCAGCTTTACAGGGGATTACGAGCAGTACTTC. This translates into CASSFTGDYEQYF.

This clonotype came up many times. This rearrangement joins TRBV20-1 to TRBJ2-1; D gene ambiguous. This CDR3 has 16 residues. V was trimmed by 1 base and J by 2 bases, leaving 15 bases between them. Germline CDR1 reads DFQATT; CDR2 reads SNEGSKA (reference sequence). CDR3 loop: CSARVPLAPAYNEQFF. CDR3 in DNA: TGCAGTGCTAGAGTCCCCCTCGCGCCTGCCTACAATGAGCAGTTCTTC.

V is TRBV15 and J is TRBJ2-1, with D perhaps TRBD1 or TRBD2 (5 bases each). There are 14 residues in the CDR3. Germline assignment: CDR1 LNHNV and CDR2 YYDKDF (reference sequence). V was trimmed by 9 bases and J by 2 bases, leaving 14 bases between them. DNA of the CDR3: TGTGCCACGGGGATCTGGGGGACCTACAATGAGCAGTTCTTC. Translating gives CATGIWGTYNEQFF.

This clonotype was seen a few times. This chain uses TRBV7-2 with TRBJ2-1; D remains unclear. The CDR3 length is 13 residues. Germline CDR1 is SGHTA and CDR2 is FQGNSA. Trimming took off 5 bases at V and 8 bases at J, with 13 bases between the two ends. The CDR3 bases are TGTGCCAGCAGCGCAGTAGGCGGCGATGAGCAGTTCTTC. This sequence encodes CASSAVGGDEQFF.

This sequence joins TRBV7-2 and TRBJ2-1; 8 nucleotides agree with TRBD2. The CDR3 length is 14 residues. Germline V gene lookup returns CDR1 SGHTA and CDR2 FQGNSA. The junction had 7 bases not matched to a gene; V was cut back by 5 bases and J by 7 bases. The CDR3: CASSLGLAFNEQFF. The CDR3 DNA sequence: TGTGCCAGCAGCCTTGGACTAGCTTTTAATGAGCAGTTCTTC.

The chain combines TRBV3-1 with TRBJ2-1; D is ambiguous. V was pared by 4 bases and J by 7 bases, with 8 bases between. Germline CDR1 and CDR2: LGHDT and YNNKEL (reference sequence). This CDR3 has 12 amino acids. CDR3 DNA: TGTGCCAGCAGCCTTGCCTTGAATGAGCAGTTCTTC. Its translation: CASSLALNEQFF.

This rearrangement joins TRBV7-8 to TRBJ1-1; 9 bases map to TRBD1. V lost 1 base, J lost 8 bases, and 8 bases stayed unmatched. Germline V gene lookup returns CDR1 SGHVS and CDR2 FQNEAQ. The CDR3 sequence is 15 residues long. DNA for the CDR3: TGTGCCAGCAGCTTAGTCGCGGGACAGGGTGACGAAGCTTTCTTT. Translation gives CASSLVAGQGDEAFF.

By sample share, this clonotype is medium-sized. This chain connects TRBV10-3 to TRBJ2-1, with 13 bases matching TRBD2. Germline-derived CDR1 and CDR2 are ENHRY and SYGVKD. With 7 bases clipped from V and 0 bases from J, the junction kept 9 bases outside the gene matches. The CDR3 is 18 residues long. This CDR3 reads CAIKPGLAGTSSYNEQFF. CDR3 nucleotide sequence: TGTGCCATCAAACCGGGACTAGCGGGAACCAGCTCCTACAATGAGCAGTTCTTC.

In its sample, this clonotype was seen many times. The chain couples TRBV20-1 to TRBJ2-7, with D uncertain. This CDR3 comprises 11 residues. The germline V gene encodes CDR1 DFQATT and CDR2 SNEGSKA (reference sequence). V dropped 6 bases and J dropped 3 bases, with 9 bases sitting between them. CDR3: CSASLDYEQYF. The CDR3 nucleotides read TGCAGTGCCTCATTGGACTACGAGCAGTACTTC.

The chain recombines TRBV24-1 with TRBJ2-5, with 8 bases identical to TRBD1. The CDR3 spans 15 residues. The germline CDR1 and CDR2 sequences are KGHDR and SFDVKD. V lost 3 bases, J lost 2 bases, and 4 bases stayed unmatched. CDR3 in amino acids: CATSDPRGLQETQYF. DNA for the CDR3: TGTGCCACCAGTGATCCCAGGGGGCTGCAAGAGACCCAGTACTTC.